Reported below is one TCR beta chain. The antigen is not known. CDR3 length equals 17 residues. Per germline, CDR1 WSHSY and CDR2 SAAADI. J was trimmed by 6 bases and V by 2 bases; bases with no gene match: 10. The data were obtained in a study of cytomegalovirus exposure and HLA in healthy donors. Study-wide findings and caveats: Rare TCR sequences predominated, though certain public TCRs were found in many donors.

The study ran its PCR with 60 Vbeta and 13 Jbeta primers. Measured with immunoSEQ multiplex PCR; TCRdb has only the in-frame clones, and not every one. The table shows fewer than 75,000 clones, with over 75% occurring only once. Material for sequencing was PBMCs. V is TRBV10-2 and J is TRBJ1-1; 12 positions match TRBD1. This TCR came from a woman in her 30s in good health and CMV-seronegative. The CDR3 spells CASSEVYPGQGAPEAFF. The CDR3 bases are TGCGCCAGCAGTGAGGTGTATCCGGGACAGGGGGCTCCTGAAGCTTTCTTT.